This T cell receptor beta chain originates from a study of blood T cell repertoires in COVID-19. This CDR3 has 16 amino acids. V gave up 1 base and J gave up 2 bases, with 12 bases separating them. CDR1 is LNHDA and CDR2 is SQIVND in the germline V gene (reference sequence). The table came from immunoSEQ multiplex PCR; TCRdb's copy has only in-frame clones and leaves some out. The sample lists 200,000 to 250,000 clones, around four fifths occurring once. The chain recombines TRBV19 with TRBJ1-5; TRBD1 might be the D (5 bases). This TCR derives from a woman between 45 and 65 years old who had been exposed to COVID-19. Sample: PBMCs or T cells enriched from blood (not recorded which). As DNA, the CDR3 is TGTGCCAGTAGTATAGGCCGGGGGTTAGGCAATCAGCCCCAGCATTTT. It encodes CASSIGRGLGNQPQHF. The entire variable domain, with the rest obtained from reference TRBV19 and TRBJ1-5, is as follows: DGGITQSPKYLFRKEGQNVTLSCEQNLNHDAMYWYRQDPGQGLRLIYYSQIVNDFQKGDIAEGYSVSREKKESFPLTVTSAQKNPTAFYLCASSIGRGLGNQPQHFGDGTRLSIL.